This TCR beta chain was found in a study of ipilimumab plus nivolumab after autologous stem cell transplantation. In the study overall: Both relapsed and primary refractory DLBCL were included.

Losses at the gene ends were 5 bases for V and 4 bases for J; bases not matched to a gene: 5. The CDR3 covers 14 residues. CDR1 is LNHDA and CDR2 is SQIVND in the germline V gene (reference sequence). The repertoire was sequenced with immunoSEQ multiplex PCR; TCRdb's copy has only in-frame clones and lacks some. There are approximately 15,000 clones in the sample; about 80% occur only once, and 10% to 13% lies in the top ten. The rearrangement links TRBV19 to TRBJ1-2, with 9 bases that match TRBD1. The source is a male donor with diffuse large B-cell lymphoma. Sequenced here: PBMCs, sampled in a trial of ipilimumab plus nivolumab as post-transplant consolidation. CDR3 sequence (DNA): TGTGCCAGTAGTGGGGACAGGGCCGTCTATGGCTACACCTTC. Protein: CASSGDRAVYGYTF.